This T cell receptor (beta chain) appears in the sequencing data of a study of blood T cell repertoires in COVID-19. The overall study: In each case, the material was cDNA or gDNA derived from T cells, B-cell-depleted T cells, or PBMCs.

With 6 bases clipped from V and 6 bases from J, the junction kept 8 bases outside the gene matches. The CDR3 contains 14 residues. Per germline, CDR1 MNHEY and CDR2 SVGAGI. Original processing methods: Amplification with reference gene primers provided the estimates of nucleated cell counts. Only in-frame clones appear in the TCRdb table, and some are missing; sequencing was by immunoSEQ multiplex PCR. From that table come the V and J calls and clone size; the DNA was used to work out D and trimming. The table has 65,000 to 70,000 clones, around three quarters seen once. The sample consisted of peripheral blood. The rearrangement joins TRBV6-5 to TRBJ1-3; 7 bases are shared with TRBD1. The TCR was taken from a human donor in a cohort sampled during active COVID-19. CDR3 DNA sequence: TGTGCCAGCAGCCGCCGACAGGGAACAAACACCATATATTTT. Protein: CASSRRQGTNTIYF.